The TCR beta chain described here comes from a study of OX40 agonist ivuxolimab in advanced cancers. Trimming removed 4 bases at V and 3 bases at J, with 6 bases between. This CDR3 is built from 12 residues. Germline V lookup: CDR1 SGHTA, CDR2 FQGNSA. Method: immunoSEQ multiplex PCR; TCRdb's copy keeps in-frame clones and lacks some. The repertoire includes tens of thousands of clones, 91% of them detected once, and about 14% sits in the top ten. Study-level results: At doses 0.1 to 3.0 mg/kg, CD4+ and CD8+ clones expanded. Patients with a partial response at 0.1-3.0 mg/kg had among the lowest clonal expansion. Expanded clones were, on average, more numerous in CD8+ T cells than in CD4+.

Regarding this clone: The target antigen is unknown.

Enrollment shut out patients with autoimmune disease history or systemic immunosuppression. This receptor was identified in an adult with an advanced solid tumor such as melanoma, head and neck, liver or kidney cancer. The source material was CD4+ or CD8+ T cells sorted from blood, sampled in a trial of the OX40 agonist ivuxolimab. The chain couples TRBV7-2 to TRBJ1-2; possible D gene TRBD1, 6 bases. CDR3 sequence: CASSSGDYGYTF. CDR3 coding DNA: TGTGCCAGCAGCTCAGGGGACTATGGCTACACCTTC.